The clone carrying this TCR beta chain was detected a few times. This sample was included in a study of shared clonotypes between healthy human individuals. Study background: Three plates each covered CD4 naive and memory; CD8 naive two, CD8 memory one.

A 200 ng quantity of DNA, tens of thousands of T cell genomes, went into the sorted-subset replicate PCRs. Sequenced by immunoSEQ multiplex PCR; TCRdb stores in-frame clones only, minus some. The table has 600,000 to 800,000 clones, roughly 72% seen once. The germline gives CDR1 LNHDA, CDR2 SQIVND (reference sequence). V gave up 3 bases and J gave up 7 bases; unmatched junction bases: 15. The CDR3 is 16 amino acids. The clonotype originates from a woman aged 30 to 39 in good health. Sequencing used memory CD4+ T cells sorted from blood. Described subset: CD45RA-negative fraction. The J gene is TRBJ2-7, the V gene TRBV19, with 7 bases fitting TRBD1. The CDR3 sequence: CASSMKAGGQYVEQYF. CDR3 coding DNA: TGTGCCAGTAGTATGAAGGCAGGGGGTCAGTACGTGGAGCAGTACTTC.